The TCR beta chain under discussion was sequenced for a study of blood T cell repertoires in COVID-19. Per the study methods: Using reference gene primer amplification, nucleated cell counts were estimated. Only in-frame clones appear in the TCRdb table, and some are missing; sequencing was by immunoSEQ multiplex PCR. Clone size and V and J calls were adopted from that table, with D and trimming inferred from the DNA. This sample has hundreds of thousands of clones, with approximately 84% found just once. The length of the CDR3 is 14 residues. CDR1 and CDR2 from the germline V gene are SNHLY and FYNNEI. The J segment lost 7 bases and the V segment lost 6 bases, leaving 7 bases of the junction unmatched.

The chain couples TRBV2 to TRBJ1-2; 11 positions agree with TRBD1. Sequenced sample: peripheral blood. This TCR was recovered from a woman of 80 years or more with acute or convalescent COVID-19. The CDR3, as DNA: TGTGCCAGCAGGAAGGACAGGGGGCCGGGTGGCTACACCTTC. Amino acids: CASRKDRGPGGYTF.